This TCR beta chain came from a study of T cells after yellow fever vaccination. About the study: SMART-Seq v4 Ultra Low Input handled preparation of low-cell-number fractions. Whole-study results and caveats: One caveat is that FACS-sorted repertoires could contain abundant clonotypes contaminating from the bulk population. Peaking faster, on day 5 versus 15, the secondary response was nonetheless weaker.

In its sample, this clonotype was seen many times. Its antigen is as yet unknown. Germline V lookup: CDR1 SGHTA, CDR2 FQGNSA. This CDR3 is built from 16 residues. The trim removed 4 bases at V and 2 bases at J, leaving 6 bases unmatched. The authors made TCR cDNA by 5'RACE template switching, adding a universal primer site and UMIs. TCRdb reanalysed the 5' RACE reads using MiXCR and keeps one entry per CDR3 protein. The profile shows fewer than 350,000 distinct CDR3 sequences, approximately 4.3% of them singletons. The chain employs TRBV7-2 and TRBJ2-2; TRBD2 agrees at 8 bases. The source material was PBMCs, sampled 15 days after the yellow fever booster vaccination. The sequence was collected from a man between 18 and 29 years old who received the YFV17D yellow fever vaccine. CDR3 DNA sequence: TGTGCCAGCAGCTGGGACGGGGGGGCAAACACCGGGGAGCTGTTTTTT. Translation gives CASSWDGGANTGELFF.